A selection of T cell receptor beta chains follows, all from one sample in a study of radiation and T cells in renal cell carcinoma. Clones were sequenced by immunoSEQ multiplex PCR, and TCRdb holds only the in-frame ones, with some missing. Of about 130,000 clones listed, 65% to 85% were seen once; the top ten hold 5.8%. The material sequenced was blood, taken from a patient whose treatment included radiotherapy and nephrectomy. The origin of the receptors is a man aged 45-65 years with renal cell carcinoma. Both conserved end residues are trimmed from each CDR3.

cdr3_aa	j_call	v_call
ASSWGGIRSEAF	TRBJ1-1	TRBV19
ASGQGRETQY	TRBJ2-5	TRBV27
ASSGAIVGELF	TRBJ2-2	TRBV9
AWSPPIQQGPYGYT	TRBJ1-2	TRBV30
ASSGGGAGTGELF	TRBJ2-2	TRBV9
ASSRTSGSGDTQY	TRBJ2-3	TRBV2
ASSEAWGYQPQH	TRBJ1-5	TRBV6-1
ASSPNQETQY	TRBJ2-5	TRBV5-1
ASSSDSYGYT	TRBJ1-2	TRBV2
ASRGEAKNIQY	TRBJ2-4	TRBV27
ASSYGWGSNTGELF	TRBJ2-2	TRBV6-5
ASNDRSGNQPQH	TRBJ1-5	TRBV2
ASRSGTALYGYT	TRBJ1-2	TRBV5-1
ASSLVGSGGAREETQY	TRBJ2-5	TRBV7-2
ASSLKGGNTGELF	TRBJ2-2	TRBV5-5
ASTLHVASYNEQF	TRBJ2-1	TRBV19
ASSQAGKGGTDTQY	TRBJ2-3	TRBV23-1
ASSLSGTGVYEKLF	TRBJ1-4	TRBV11-2
SVEFGQGKLF	TRBJ1-4	TRBV29-1
ASSYSPVPNTEAF	TRBJ1-1	TRBV6-5
ASSVGSEQF	TRBJ2-1	TRBV19
AISESPTGSGNTIY	TRBJ1-3	TRBV10-3
ASSERLDSTEAF	TRBJ1-1	TRBV10-1
ASSSWRGPGDTQY	TRBJ2-3	TRBV9
ASSYSGGKMGTQY	TRBJ2-5	TRBV6-5
ASSSGTVRIQY	TRBJ2-4	TRBV6-1
ASSFVGTQGNSGNTIY	TRBJ1-3	TRBV5-1
ASSFRGYEQY	TRBJ2-7	TRBV7-4
ASSLGLAGTGGVPYEQY	TRBJ2-7	TRBV7-7
ASSLGGNGYT	TRBJ1-2	TRBV13
ASSLRDPREKLF	TRBJ1-4	TRBV11-2
ASRRLQGAGELF	TRBJ2-2	TRBV19
ASNWVLSTDTQY	TRBJ2-3	TRBV2
ASSVGQSVQETQY	TRBJ2-5	TRBV2
ASSLVGRSHTGELF	TRBJ2-2	TRBV5-1